Reported below is one TCR beta chain. The CDR3 has 14 amino acids. Germline-derived CDR1 and CDR2 are MDHEN and SYDVKM. V was clipped by 7 bases and J by 9 bases; unmatched bases: 7. This sample is part of a study of PD-L1 blockade in urothelial cancer. Sequencing was performed with immunoSEQ multiplex PCR; in TCRdb, only in-frame clones are kept and a portion is missing. The sample carries roughly 60,000 clones, over 75% recorded once. The sample consisted of PBMCs, taken around atezolizumab (anti-PD-L1) treatment. The source of this sequence is a man between 70 and 80 years old with urothelial cancer. The chain carries TRBV28 and TRBJ2-1, with 12 nucleotides matching TRBD1. This chain's CDR3 is CASKGTGGTGEQFF. DNA of the CDR3: TGTGCCAGCAAGGGGACAGGGGGCACGGGTGAGCAGTTCTTC.